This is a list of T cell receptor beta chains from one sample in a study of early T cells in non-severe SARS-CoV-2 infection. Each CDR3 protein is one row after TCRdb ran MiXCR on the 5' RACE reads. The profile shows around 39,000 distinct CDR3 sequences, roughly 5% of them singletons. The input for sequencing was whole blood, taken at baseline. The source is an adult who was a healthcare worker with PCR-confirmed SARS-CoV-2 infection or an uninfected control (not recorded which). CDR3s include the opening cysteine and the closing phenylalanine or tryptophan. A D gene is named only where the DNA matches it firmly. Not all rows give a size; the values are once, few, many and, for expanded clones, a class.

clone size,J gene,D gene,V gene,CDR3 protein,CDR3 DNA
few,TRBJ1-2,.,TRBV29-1,CSVDGTSGYTF,TGCAGCGTTGACGGGACGAGTGGCTACACCTTC
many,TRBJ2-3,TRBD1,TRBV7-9,CASSRQGPDTQYF,TGTGCCAGCAGTCGACAGGGACCAGATACGCAGTATTTT
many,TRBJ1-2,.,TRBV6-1,CASSPETNYGYTF,TGTGCCAGCAGTCCGGAGACTAACTATGGCTACACCTTC
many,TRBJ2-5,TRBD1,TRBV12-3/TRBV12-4,CASRTGGSWETQYF,TGTGCCAGCAGGACAGGGGGGAGCTGGGAGACCCAGTACTTC
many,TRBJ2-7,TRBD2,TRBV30,CAWRGLGLAGTYEQYF,TGTGCCTGGAGGGGTCTAGGACTAGCGGGAACCTACGAGCAGTACTTC
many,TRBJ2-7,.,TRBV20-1,CSGQRGVSRTYEQYF,TGCAGTGGTCAGCGCGGGGTTAGCCGAACCTACGAGCAGTACTTC
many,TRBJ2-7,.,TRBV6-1,CASGTQSSYEQYF,TGTGCCAGCGGGACTCAGAGCTCCTACGAGCAGTACTTC
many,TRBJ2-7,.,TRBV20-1,CSARGQASPLGQYF,TGCAGTGCCAGGGGCCAGGCTAGCCCGTTGGGGCAGTACTTC
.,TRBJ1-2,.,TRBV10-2,CASRTDRSNYGYTF,TGCGCCAGCAGGACAGATAGATCTAACTATGGCTACACCTTC
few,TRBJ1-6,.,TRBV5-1,CASSLDGRTPLHF,TGCGCCAGCAGCTTGGACGGCCGGACGCCCCTCCACTTT
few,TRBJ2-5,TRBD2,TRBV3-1,CASSRRGTSEETQYF,TGTGCCAGCAGCCGAAGGGGGACTAGCGAAGAGACCCAGTACTTC
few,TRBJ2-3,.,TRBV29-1,CSAQGLQSTSTDTQYF,TGCAGCGCTCAGGGCCTACAGAGCACTAGCACAGATACGCAGTATTTT
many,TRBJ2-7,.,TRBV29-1,CSGTTTYEQYF,TGCAGCGGTACGACCACCTACGAGCAGTACTTC
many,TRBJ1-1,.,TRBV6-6,CASSYSKSGSEAFF,TGTGCCAGCAGTTACTCGAAGTCCGGGAGCGAAGCTTTCTTT
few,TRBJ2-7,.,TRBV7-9,CASSPWGYEQYF,TGTGCCAGCAGCCCTTGGGGGTACGAGCAGTACTTC
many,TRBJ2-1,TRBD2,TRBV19,CASSNSGFYEQFF,TGTGCCAGTAGCAATAGCGGGTTCTACGAGCAGTTCTTC
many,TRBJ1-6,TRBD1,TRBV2,CASRGQVNSPLHF,TGTGCCAGCAGGGGACAGGTTAATTCACCCCTCCACTTT